This T cell receptor beta chain stems from a study of blood T cell repertoires in COVID-19. The CDR3 is 15 amino acids. Germline CDR1 is SGHAT and CDR2 is FQNNGV. V was clipped by 6 bases and J by 8 bases; unmatched bases: 13. Clones were read by immunoSEQ multiplex PCR, and TCRdb kept only the in-frame ones, dropping some. The sample consists of 250,000 to 350,000 clones, around 91% of them appearing once. The receptor was derived from a woman aged 18-29 years with acute COVID-19. Sequenced material: PBMCs or T cells enriched from blood (not recorded which). J is TRBJ2-1 and V is TRBV11-2; 7 nucleotides agree with TRBD2. This CDR3 reads CASRIRAGASDEQFF. The CDR3 DNA reads as TGTGCCAGCAGAATTAGGGCGGGAGCTTCGGATGAGCAGTTCTTC.